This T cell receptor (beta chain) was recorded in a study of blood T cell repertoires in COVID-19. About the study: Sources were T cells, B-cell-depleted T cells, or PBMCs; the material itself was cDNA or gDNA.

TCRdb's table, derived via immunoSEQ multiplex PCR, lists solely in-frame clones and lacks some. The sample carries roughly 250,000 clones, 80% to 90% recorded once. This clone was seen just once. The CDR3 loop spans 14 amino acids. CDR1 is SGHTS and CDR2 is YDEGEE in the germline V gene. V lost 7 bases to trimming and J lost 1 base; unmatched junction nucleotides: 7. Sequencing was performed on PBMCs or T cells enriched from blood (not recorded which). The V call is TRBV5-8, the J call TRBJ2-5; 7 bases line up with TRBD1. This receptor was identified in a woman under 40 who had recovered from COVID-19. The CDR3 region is CASGHGDSQETQYF. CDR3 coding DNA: TGTGCCAGCGGACATGGGGACAGCCAAGAGACCCAGTACTTC.